The entry below describes one T cell receptor (beta chain). Original processing notes: Reference gene primers were amplified, and this amplification served to estimate nucleated cell counts. Data came from immunoSEQ multiplex PCR; TCRdb stores just in-frame clones and leaves some out. V and J calls and clone size are copied from that table; D and trimming were computed from the DNA. Counted here are over 150,000 clones, approximately 80% occurring once; the ten biggest clones make up 6.5% to 8.5%. The source of the sample is a study of blood T cell repertoires in COVID-19. Overall study: Material from acute and convalescent COVID-19 was sourced from the United States, Italy and Spain. The analysed material was cDNA or gDNA that came from T cells, B-cell-depleted T cells, or PBMCs.

This sequence originates from a human donor in a cohort sampled during active COVID-19. The sample taken for sequencing was peripheral blood.

For the CDR3, the DNA is TGTGCCAGCAGTAGAGGGACAAGGAACTCACCCCTCCACTTT. Protein sequence: CASSRGTRNSPLHF. The chain is built from TRBV6-6 and TRBJ1-6; TRBD1 might be the D (6 bases). CDR3 length: 14 residues. CDR1 and CDR2 from the germline V gene are MNHNY and SVGAGI (reference sequence). The V end was cut by 5 bases, the J end by 10 bases, with 15 bases between.